This record looks at one TCR beta chain sequence and its context. Its antigen is as yet unknown. This entry comes from a study of cytomegalovirus exposure and HLA in healthy donors. In the PCR, 60 Vbeta and 13 Jbeta primers were used. Some clones are missing from TCRdb's copy, which holds only in-frame ones; the method was immunoSEQ multiplex PCR. The repertoire includes about 140,000 clones, around 77% of them detected once, and more than 0.95% sits in the top ten. Study conclusions and caveats: Most subjects had HLA-A and HLA-B alleles reportedly predicted accurately by TCR beta sequences.

The donors gave bone marrow, and they were healthy. The specimen sequenced was PBMCs. This clonotype originated in a man between 18 and 29 years old in good health and CMV-seronegative.

The CDR3 coding sequence is TGTGCCAGCAGCGGCCTGGGACAGCTCTCCTACAATGAGCAGTTCTTC. Its translation is CASSGLGQLSYNEQFF. The chain links TRBV5-6 to TRBJ2-1, with 7 bases identical to TRBD1. This CDR3 is built from 16 residues. V shed 4 bases and J 0 bases; nucleotides not matched to a gene: 7. Germline CDR1 reads SGHDT; CDR2 reads YYEEEE.